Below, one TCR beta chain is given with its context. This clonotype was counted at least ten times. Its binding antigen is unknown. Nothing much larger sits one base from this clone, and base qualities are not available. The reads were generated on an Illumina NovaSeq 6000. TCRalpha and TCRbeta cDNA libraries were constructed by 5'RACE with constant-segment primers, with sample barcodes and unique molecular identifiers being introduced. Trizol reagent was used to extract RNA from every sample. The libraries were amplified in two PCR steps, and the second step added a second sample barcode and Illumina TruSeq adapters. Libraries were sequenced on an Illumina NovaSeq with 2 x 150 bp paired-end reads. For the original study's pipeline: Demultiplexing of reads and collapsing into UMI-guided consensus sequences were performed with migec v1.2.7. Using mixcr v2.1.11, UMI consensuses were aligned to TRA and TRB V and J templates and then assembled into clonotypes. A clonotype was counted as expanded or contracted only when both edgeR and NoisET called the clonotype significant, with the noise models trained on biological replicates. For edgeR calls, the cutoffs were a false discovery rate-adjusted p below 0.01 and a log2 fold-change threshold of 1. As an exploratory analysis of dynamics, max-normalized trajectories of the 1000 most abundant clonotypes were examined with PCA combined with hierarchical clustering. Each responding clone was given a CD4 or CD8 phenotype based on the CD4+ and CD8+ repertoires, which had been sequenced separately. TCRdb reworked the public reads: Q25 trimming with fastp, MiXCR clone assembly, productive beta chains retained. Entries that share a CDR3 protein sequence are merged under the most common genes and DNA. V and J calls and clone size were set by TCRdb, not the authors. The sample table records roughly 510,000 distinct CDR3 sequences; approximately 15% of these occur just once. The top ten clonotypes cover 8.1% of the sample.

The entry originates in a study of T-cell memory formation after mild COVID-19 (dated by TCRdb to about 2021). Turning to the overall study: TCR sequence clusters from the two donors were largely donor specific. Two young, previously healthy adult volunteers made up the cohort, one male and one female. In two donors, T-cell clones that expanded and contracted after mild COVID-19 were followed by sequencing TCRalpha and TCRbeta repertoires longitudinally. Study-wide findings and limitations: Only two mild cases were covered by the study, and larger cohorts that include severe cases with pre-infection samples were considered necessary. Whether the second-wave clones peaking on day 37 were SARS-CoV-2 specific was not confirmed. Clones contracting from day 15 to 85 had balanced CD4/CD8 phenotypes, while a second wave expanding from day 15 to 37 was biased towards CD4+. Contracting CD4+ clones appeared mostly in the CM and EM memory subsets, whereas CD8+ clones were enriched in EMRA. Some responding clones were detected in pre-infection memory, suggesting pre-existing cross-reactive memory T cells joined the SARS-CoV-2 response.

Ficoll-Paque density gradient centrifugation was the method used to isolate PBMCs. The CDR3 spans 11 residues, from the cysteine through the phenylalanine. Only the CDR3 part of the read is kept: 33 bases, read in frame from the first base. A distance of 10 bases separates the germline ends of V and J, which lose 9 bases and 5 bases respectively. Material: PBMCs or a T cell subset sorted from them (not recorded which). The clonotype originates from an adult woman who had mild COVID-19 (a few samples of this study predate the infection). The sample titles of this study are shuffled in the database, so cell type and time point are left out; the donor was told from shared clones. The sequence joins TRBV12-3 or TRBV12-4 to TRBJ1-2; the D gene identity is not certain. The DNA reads TGTGCCAGTGAATCTGGGTATGGCTACACCTTC. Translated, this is CASESGYGYTF.